This entry lists 20 T cell receptor beta chains sequenced from one sample in a study of cytomegalovirus exposure and HLA in healthy donors. The protocol was immunoSEQ multiplex PCR, while the TCRdb copy is restricted to in-frame clones and leaves out a portion. The top ten hold 1.8% of the sample, which has around 140,000 clones, over 90% seen once. The sequenced material came from PBMCs. The receptors originated from a man in his late teens or twenties in good health and CMV-seropositive.

CDR3 bases: TGTGCCAGCAGTTTCATAGGGACAGGGGATTTGGCTGGGGCCAACGTCCTGACTTTC. Amino acid sequence: CASSFIGTGDLAGANVLTF. This chain links TRBV27 with TRBJ2-6; 10 nucleotides align to TRBD1. The CDR3 contains 19 residues. Trimming took 3 bases from V and 2 from J; bases not matched to a gene: 10. Per germline, CDR1 MNHEY and CDR2 SMNVEV (reference sequence).

The chain joins TRBV28 to TRBJ1-4; D unclear. In germline, CDR1 is MDHEN, CDR2 SYDVKM. V lost 7 bases and J 8 bases, leaving 14 bases between the germline ends. This CDR3 spans 13 amino acids. CDR3 sequence (DNA): TGTGCCAGCAACAGCGGGGATCGGGAAAAACTGTTTTTT. Its protein is CASNSGDREKLFF.

The chain employs TRBV6-5 and TRBJ1-2, with D tentatively TRBD1 (6 bases). The CDR3 has 13 residues. Germline values: CDR1 MNHEY, CDR2 SVGAGI. The V end lost 6 bases, the J end lost 2 bases, and 10 bases lay between the germline ends. The CDR3 DNA reads as TGTGCCAGCAGCCGAGGGGGAAACTATGGCTACACCTTC. Translating gives CASSRGGNYGYTF.

The sample holds one count of this clone. The chain employs TRBV7-8 and TRBJ2-7, with 11 bases aligning to TRBD2. CDR1 and CDR2 (germline): SGHVS, FQNEAQ. V trimming: 5 bases; J trimming: 1 base; junction bases outside the gene matches: 4. The CDR3 runs to 15 residues. CDR3 in DNA: TGTGCCAGCAGCGGCGGGACTAGCGGATCCTACGAGCAGTACTTC. It encodes CASSGGTSGSYEQYF.

This rearrangement joins TRBV28 to TRBJ1-1; D is unresolved. CDR1 and CDR2 (germline): MDHEN, SYDVKM. V lost 3 bases to trimming and J lost 6 bases, with 8 bases between them. The CDR3 length is 12 residues. CDR3 amino acids: CASSFPRAEAFF. Here the CDR3 DNA reads TGTGCCAGCAGTTTTCCGAGGGCTGAAGCTTTCTTT.

As for this clone: At one boundary the junction diverges from the germline segment, which might be a read error. The V call is TRBV27, the J call TRBJ2-7; TRBD2 matches 14 bases. Germline loops: CDR1 MNHEY, CDR2 SMNVEV (reference sequence). This CDR3 contains 18 residues. The CDR3 bases are TGTGCCAGCAGTTTATTGGGACTAGCGGGAGCTGCCTCCCACGAGCAGTACTTC. Translation: CASSLLGLAGAASHEQYF.

This clone was recorded once. The chain uses TRBV29-1 and TRBJ1-2; perhaps TRBD1 as D (6 bases). CDR1 and CDR2 (germline): SQVTM, ANQGSEA. The V and J ends lost 6 bases and 5 bases respectively, with 13 bases between them. The CDR3 totals 12 residues. Written as DNA, the CDR3 is TGCAGCGTGGTCAGGGGTCGGTATGGCTACACCTTC. Encoded protein: CSVVRGRYGYTF.

Concerning this clone: One end of the junction is discordant with germline, which a read error may explain. The V call is TRBV7-7, the J call TRBJ2-3, with D perhaps matching TRBD2 (7 bases). CDR1 is SSHAT and CDR2 is FNYEAQ in the germline V gene (reference sequence). The CDR3 consists of 14 residues. The CDR3 is CASSLEGGGDTQYF. As DNA, the CDR3 is TGTGCTAGCAGCTTGGAGGGAGGGGGTGATACGCAGTATTTT.

The genes are TRBV15 and TRBJ2-3; 9 bases match TRBD2. Germline lookup yields CDR1 LNHNV and CDR2 YYDKDF (reference sequence). The ends lost 3 bases at V and 1 base at J; junction bases unmatched: 5. This CDR3 comprises 16 residues. The CDR3 DNA reads TGTGCCACCAGCAGTCTGGCGGGAGGGCGCACAGATACGCAGTATTTT. Translating it yields CATSSLAGGRTDTQYF.

The chain has TRBV14 and TRBJ2-7; 13 bases fit TRBD2. The CDR3 extends over 15 amino acids. V gave up 5 bases and J gave up 6 bases; unmatched junction bases: 7. Germline lookup yields CDR1 SGHDN and CDR2 FVKESK. CDR3 DNA: TGTGCCAGCAGCTTATGGACTAGCGGGAGTAGCGAGCAGTACTTC. Translation gives CASSLWTSGSSEQYF.

J is TRBJ2-7 and V is TRBV5-1, with TRBD1 matching 7 bases. Germline V gene data show CDR1 as SGHRS and CDR2 as YFSETQ. This CDR3 comprises 17 residues. The V and J ends lost 1 base and 6 bases, in that order; junction bases with no gene match: 16. The CDR3 loop reads CASSLTPNDRAYREQYF. Here the CDR3 DNA reads TGCGCCAGCAGCTTGACTCCAAACGACAGGGCCTATCGCGAGCAGTACTTC.

The CDR3 reads CASSLGLVYNEQFF. The CDR3 DNA follows: TGTGCCAGCAGTTTAGGACTAGTTTACAATGAGCAGTTCTTC. The chain has TRBV27 and TRBJ2-1; TRBD2 aligns across 7 bases. CDR1 and CDR2 from the germline V gene are MNHEY and SMNVEV (reference sequence). This CDR3 is 14 amino acids long. J lost 4 bases, V lost 2 bases, and 2 bases had no gene match.

The sample holds a few counts of this clone. The V call is TRBV30, the J call TRBJ2-3, with D possibly TRBD2 on 6 matching bases. V was pared by 4 bases and J by 5 bases, with 19 bases between. The CDR3 sequence is 15 residues long. Per the germline V gene, CDR1 is GTSNPN and CDR2 is SVGIG (reference sequence). DNA of the CDR3: TGTGCCTGGACCCCCTTCACGGGAGAAGGAGATACGCAGTATTTT. It specifies CAWTPFTGEGDTQYF.

The rearrangement links TRBV5-1 to TRBJ1-5; possibly TRBD1 for D (6 bases). CDR1 and CDR2 from the germline V gene are SGHRS and YFSETQ. The CDR3 spans 17 residues. Between the trimmed V and J ends, which lost 3 bases and 1 base, there was a span of 17 bases. CDR3 protein: CASSSDGPGESNQPQHF. The CDR3 nucleotides read TGCGCCAGCAGCTCCGACGGGCCAGGGGAGAGCAATCAGCCCCAGCATTTT.

This clone was detected only a few times. The rearrangement uses TRBV27 and TRBJ2-7, with TRBD2 matching 9 bases. Germline V gene sequence: CDR1 MNHEY, CDR2 SMNVEV (reference sequence). The V gene end was trimmed by 3 bases and the J gene end by 2 bases; junction bases not matched to a gene: 8. The CDR3 is made up of 16 amino acids. The CDR3 DNA follows: TGTGCCAGCAGTTTCCTAGCGGGAAGAGCCCCCTACGAGCAGTACTTC. The encoded protein is CASSFLAGRAPYEQYF.

The genes are TRBV27 and TRBJ2-6, with D possibly being TRBD2 (6 bases). The CDR3 has 14 residues. Germline lookup yields CDR1 MNHEY and CDR2 SMNVEV (reference sequence). Trimming shortened V by 7 bases and J by 2 bases, and 9 bases separated the two germline ends. In DNA form, the CDR3 reads TGTGCCAGCACCGGAGGGCCTGGGGCCAACGTCCTGACTTTC. Its translation is CASTGGPGANVLTF.

The chain has TRBV6-1 and TRBJ2-1, with TRBD2 matching over 8 bases. This CDR3 has 13 residues. Germline values: CDR1 MNHNS, CDR2 SASEGT. Trimming removed 7 bases from V and 7 bases from J; junction bases left unmatched: 6. The CDR3 region is CASTPGLVNEQFF. CDR3 in DNA: TGTGCCAGCACCCCGGGACTAGTGAATGAGCAGTTCTTC.

The J gene is TRBJ1-4, the V gene TRBV11-2, with D tentatively TRBD1 (5 bases). V lost 1 base and J lost 8, with 11 bases in between. This CDR3 contains 14 residues. Looked up from germline, CDR1 is SGHAT and CDR2 is FQNNGV. CDR3 in amino acids: CASSLVGAWEKLFF. The CDR3 DNA sequence: TGTGCCAGCAGCTTAGTAGGGGCTTGGGAAAAACTGTTTTTT. The entire variable domain, with the rest obtained from reference TRBV11-2 and TRBJ1-4, is as follows: EAGVAQSPRYKIIEKRQSVAFWCNPISGHATLYWYQQILGQGPKLLIQFQNNGVVDDSQLPKDRFSAERLKGVDSTLKIQPAKLEDSAVYLCASSLVGAWEKLFFGSGTQLSVL.

This chain joins TRBV7-6 and TRBJ2-7; perhaps TRBD1 as D (5 bases). This CDR3 contains 13 residues. V was cut by 9 bases and J by 4 bases, with 16 bases left in between. CDR1 and CDR2 (germline): SGHVS, FNYEAQ. CDR3 in DNA: TGTGCCAGTAAGGACCCTAAGGGGTACGAGCAGTACTTC. Translation: CASKDPKGYEQYF.

J is TRBJ2-1 and V is TRBV10-1; D is possibly TRBD2 (5 bases). Germline CDR1 reads WNHNN; CDR2 reads SYGVQD (reference sequence). CDR3 length: 15 amino acids. Trimming left V 0 bases short and J 1 base short, with 7 bases between. The CDR3 loop is CASSESAGSYNEQFF. The CDR3 DNA reads as TGCGCCAGCAGTGAGTCGGCGGGTTCCTACAATGAGCAGTTCTTC.